These T cell receptor beta chains were read from a single sample in a study of blood T cell repertoires in COVID-19. The protocol was immunoSEQ multiplex PCR, while the TCRdb copy is restricted to in-frame clones and leaves out a portion. The sample carries about 88,000 clones, about 91% recorded once. The sample comprised peripheral blood. The source is a woman of 80 years or more with active COVID-19. Each CDR3 is given with its conserved first and last residue. D genes are given only for firm matches. The size entry is marked missing in some rows and otherwise reads once, few, many or a size class.

J | V | size | D | CDR3 | DNA
TRBJ2-7 | TRBV2 | NA | TRBD2 | CASSRAGNYEQYF | TGTGCCAGCAGTCGAGCGGGAAACTACGAGCAGTACTTC
TRBJ2-2 | TRBV15 | NA | NA | CATSKRHRANTGELFF | TGTGCCACCAGCAAAAGACACAGGGCCAACACCGGGGAGCTGTTTTTT
TRBJ2-2 | TRBV3-1/TRBV3-2 | NA | TRBD2 | CASSQGTSGNTGELFF | TGTGCCAGCAGCCAAGGGACTAGCGGCAACACCGGGGAGCTGTTTTTT
TRBJ2-3 | TRBV5-1 | NA | NA | CASSLDADTDTQYF | TGCGCCAGCAGCTTGGACGCGGACACAGATACGCAGTATTTT
TRBJ2-3 | TRBV3-1/TRBV3-2 | once | TRBD2 | CASSLETSGQTDTQYF | TGTGCCAGCAGCCTAGAGACTAGCGGGCAAACAGATACGCAGTATTTT
TRBJ2-1 | TRBV7-3 | NA | TRBD2 | CASILMSRDYYYNEQFF | TGTGCCAGCATCTTAATGAGCCGGGACTACTACTACAATGAGCAGTTCTTC
TRBJ2-3 | TRBV9 | NA | TRBD2 | CASSVGTSKTDTQYF | TGTGCCAGCAGCGTCGGGACTAGCAAGACAGATACGCAGTATTTT
TRBJ1-5 | TRBV19 | NA | NA | CASSGTTRQPQHF | TGTGCCAGTAGTGGGACAACCCGTCAGCCCCAGCATTTT
TRBJ1-4 | TRBV28 | NA | TRBD1 | CASSYGTVNEKLFF | TGTGCCAGCAGCTATGGGACAGTAAATGAAAAACTGTTTTTT
TRBJ2-5 | TRBV29-1 | once | NA | CSVEGMSSGLETQYF | TGCAGCGTTGAAGGCATGAGTAGTGGGCTAGAGACCCAGTACTTC
TRBJ1-2 | TRBV25-1 | NA | TRBD1 | CASSDPGTGDGYTF | TGTGCCAGCAGTGACCCCGGGACAGGAGATGGCTACACCTTC
TRBJ2-3 | TRBV18 | NA | NA | CASSEYNAFTDTQYF | TGTGCCAGCTCAGAATACAACGCCTTCACAGATACGCAGTATTTT
TRBJ2-3 | TRBV9 | NA | TRBD2 | CASRPSLAGVGDTQYF | TGTGCCAGCAGACCTTCACTAGCGGGAGTTGGGGATACGCAGTATTTT
TRBJ2-2 | TRBV6-2/TRBV6-3 | NA | TRBD1 | CASTYPGQGIGELFF | TGTGCCAGCACTTATCCGGGACAGGGGATTGGGGAGCTGTTTTTT
TRBJ1-5 | TRBV15 | few | NA | CATSRDRTGGSQPQHF | TGTGCCACCAGCAGAGATAGGACGGGAGGAAGTCAGCCCCAGCATTTT
TRBJ2-3 | TRBV2 | NA | TRBD2 | CASSVRTSGNRDTQYF | TGTGCCAGCAGTGTCCGGACTAGCGGGAACAGAGATACGCAGTATTTT
TRBJ1-1 | TRBV28 | NA | TRBD1 | CASRLTGGLNTEAFF | TGTGCCAGCAGATTGACAGGGGGACTGAACACTGAAGCTTTCTTT
TRBJ1-6 | TRBV7-2 | NA | TRBD1 | CASSLAGQGNSPLHF | TGTGCCAGCAGCTTAGCGGGACAGGGTAATTCACCCCTCCACTTT
TRBJ1-3 | TRBV10-3 | NA | NA | CAISDPSSGNTIYF | TGTGCCATCAGTGACCCGAGCTCTGGAAACACCATATATTTT
TRBJ2-2 | TRBV28 | NA | TRBD1 | CASSLWETGINTGELFF | TGTGCCAGCAGTTTATGGGAGACAGGGATCAACACCGGGGAGCTGTTTTTT
TRBJ1-2 | TRBV3-1/TRBV3-2 | once | NA | CASSQGWFSGYTF | TGTGCCAGCAGCCAAGGATGGTTCAGTGGCTACACCTTC
TRBJ1-2 | TRBV10-3 | NA | NA | CAINALGDYGYTF | TGTGCCATCAATGCCTTGGGAGACTATGGCTACACCTTC
TRBJ2-5 | TRBV5-4 | NA | TRBD2 | CASSSPTSGRETQYF | TGTGCCAGCAGCTCCCCCACTAGCGGAAGGGAGACCCAGTACTTC
TRBJ1-6 | TRBV6-6 | few | NA | CASSYRRGNSPLHF | TGTGCCAGCAGTTACCGACGGGGTAATTCACCCCTCCACTTT
TRBJ2-2 | TRBV20-1 | once | NA | CSASQGIGELFF | TGCAGTGCTAGTCAGGGGATCGGGGAGCTGTTTTTT
TRBJ2-5 | TRBV5-1 | NA | NA | CASRGGQIQETQYF | TGCGCCAGCAGGGGCGGACAGATTCAAGAGACCCAGTACTTC
TRBJ2-5 | TRBV6-6 | once | NA | CASSPDSWGETQYF | TGTGCCAGCAGTCCGGACAGTTGGGGAGAGACCCAGTACTTC
TRBJ2-5 | TRBV7-8 | NA | NA | CASSQLRETQYF | TGTGCCAGCAGCCAACTGCGAGAGACCCAGTACTTC
TRBJ2-2 | TRBV11-3 | NA | TRBD2 | CASSPGTSGYTGELFF | TGTGCCAGCAGCCCTGGGACTAGCGGATACACCGGGGAGCTGTTTTTT
TRBJ2-7 | TRBV19 | NA | NA | CASAREQGYEQYF | TGTGCCAGTGCCAGAGAACAGGGCTACGAGCAGTACTTC
TRBJ1-2 | TRBV5-6 | NA | NA | CASSLGTRVGGYTF | TGTGCCAGCAGCTTGGGTACCAGGGTGGGAGGCTACACCTTC
TRBJ2-7 | TRBV4-3 | NA | TRBD1 | CASSLLDRGLHEQYF | TGCGCCAGCAGCCTCCTCGACAGGGGGCTCCACGAGCAGTACTTC
TRBJ2-2 | TRBV28 | NA | TRBD2 | CASEASGTGPRELFF | TGTGCCTCGGAGGCCAGCGGGACCGGGCCCCGGGAGCTGTTTTTT
TRBJ2-5 | TRBV18 | NA | TRBD1 | CASSPGDRGAETQYF | TGTGCCAGCTCACCGGGGGACAGGGGGGCAGAGACCCAGTACTTC
TRBJ2-1 | TRBV7-3 | NA | TRBD2 | CASSPGGEQFF | TGTGCCAGCAGCCCGGGGGGTGAGCAGTTCTTC
TRBJ2-3 | TRBV28 | NA | NA | CASSLDVRQGQVTDTQYF | TGTGCCAGCAGCCTTGACGTCCGGCAGGGCCAGGTCACAGATACGCAGTATTTT
TRBJ2-5 | TRBV7-3 | NA | TRBD2 | CASSLSGRPRETQYF | TGTGCCAGCAGCTTATCCGGGAGGCCGCGGGAGACCCAGTACTTC
TRBJ2-7 | TRBV4-3 | NA | NA | CASSQRFGGGAYEQYF | TGCGCCAGCAGCCAACGTTTCGGCGGAGGTGCCTACGAGCAGTACTTC
TRBJ1-2 | TRBV5-1 | NA | NA | CASSADSVGGYTF | TGCGCCAGCAGCGCCGACAGCGTGGGGGGCTACACCTTC
TRBJ2-1 | TRBV28 | NA | NA | CASSGTGSSYNEQFF | TGTGCCAGCAGCGGAACAGGGAGCTCCTACAATGAGCAGTTCTTC
TRBJ2-7 | TRBV29-1 | NA | TRBD2 | CSVEDSSGRYEQYF | TGCAGCGTTGAAGACTCTAGCGGGAGATACGAGCAGTACTTC
TRBJ2-1 | TRBV7-3 | once | NA | CASSLIWGPGNEQFF | TGTGCCAGCAGCTTAATTTGGGGGCCGGGAAATGAGCAGTTCTTC
TRBJ1-6 | TRBV7-9 | NA | NA | CASSSRQSENSPLHF | TGTGCCAGCAGCTCCCGACAGTCCGAAAATTCACCCCTCCACTTT
TRBJ1-1 | TRBV28 | NA | TRBD1 | CASSFRDRRTEAFF | TGTGCCAGCAGTTTCCGGGACAGGCGGACTGAAGCTTTCTTT
TRBJ1-2 | TRBV5-6 | NA | NA | CASSLLGQSSFYGYTF | TGTGCCAGCAGCTTGCTCGGACAGAGTTCCTTCTATGGCTACACCTTC
TRBJ1-6 | TRBV7-6 | NA | TRBD1 | CASSLTGGISPLHF | TGTGCCAGCAGCTTAACAGGGGGGATATCACCCCTCCACTTT
TRBJ2-2 | TRBV4-3 | NA | TRBD1 | CASSHPGQGAFGELFF | TGCGCCAGCAGCCACCCGGGACAGGGGGCTTTCGGGGAGCTGTTTTTT
TRBJ2-3 | TRBV7-8 | NA | NA | CASSFGQTITDTQYF | TGTGCCAGCAGCTTTGGCCAGACAATCACAGATACGCAGTATTTT
TRBJ2-3 | TRBV7-2 | NA | NA | CASSLVKGRDTQYF | TGTGCCAGCAGCTTAGTTAAGGGGCGAGATACGCAGTATTTT
TRBJ2-7 | TRBV19 | NA | NA | CASSMRAGEQYF | TGTGCCAGTAGTATGAGGGCGGGTGAGCAGTACTTC
TRBJ2-7 | TRBV7-2 | once | TRBD1 | CASSLKTGNTYEQYF | TGTGCCAGCAGCCTTAAGACAGGGAACACCTACGAGCAGTACTTC
TRBJ2-3 | TRBV7-3 | NA | TRBD2 | CASSQSGRADTQYF | TGTGCCAGCAGCCAGAGCGGGAGAGCGGATACGCAGTATTTT
TRBJ1-4 | TRBV9 | NA | NA | CASSVGGTFNEKLFF | TGTGCCAGCAGCGTAGGGGGGACTTTTAATGAAAAACTGTTTTTT
TRBJ2-3 | TRBV11-3 | once | TRBD2 | CASSPAGGSYPDTQYF | TGTGCCAGCAGCCCCGCCGGCGGGAGTTATCCAGATACGCAGTATTTT
TRBJ2-7 | TRBV5-1 | NA | NA | CASSQSPGAHEQYF | TGCGCCAGCAGCCAGTCCCCAGGGGCCCACGAGCAGTACTTC